This T cell receptor beta chain came from a study of blood T cell repertoires in COVID-19 (dated by TCRdb to about 2020). Study-level background: The collaborator samples originated in the United States, Italy and Spain and spanned the acute and convalescent phases of COVID-19. Samples were obtained from the ongoing ImmuneRACE study (first 160 participants) and from 1,000 to 1,500 subjects provided by 6 global collaborators. The dataset comprised deeply sampled blood TCRbeta repertoires from subjects exposed to, actively infected with, or recovered from COVID-19. A de-identified subject ID, COVID-19 status, age in years and sex were almost always included in the sample metadata. The repertoires were released in a freely available public database intended as a resource for research on the immune response to SARS-CoV-2. HLA class I and class II types, where available, came from metadata supplied by the sample provider rather than from assay-based typing. The prospective study material was composed of cDNA or gDNA derived from T cells, B-cell-depleted T cells, or PBMCs. The investigation overall reported the following: The amount of clinical and demographic metadata varied by source and participant and was provided uncurated.

Of note for this clone: Its antigen has not been determined. No base quality values were provided; no much bigger clone lies one nucleotide off.

The germline V gene encodes CDR1 SGHRS and CDR2 YFSETQ. At the junction V is shortened by 0 bases and J by 2 bases, with 9 bases in between. From the cysteine through the phenylalanine, the CDR3 covers 15 amino acids. CDR3 DNA only is kept here, 45 bases in frame from base 1. The immunoSEQ Assay, a bias-controlled multiplex PCR, was used to amplify TCRbeta CDR3 regions from genomic DNA. Per the authors' processing: Nucleated cell counts per sample were estimated from amplification of reference gene primers within the assay. To quantify the absolute abundance of each unique TCRbeta CDR3 rearrangement, sequence reads were collapsed and filtered. For each sample, productive Simpson clonality was calculated as the square root of Simpson's diversity index over productive rearrangements. Drawn from immuneACCESS, this table holds only the in-frame rearrangements with V and J called that TCRdb kept. Clones are partly lost; checked studies trace under half to an unresolved V gene and leave the rest unexplained. The V and J calls and clone size are taken from that table; D and trimming were inferred from the DNA. This sample has 200,000 to 250,000 clones in its table, and about 79% of those were observed once. The leading ten clones occupy approximately 3.6% of the sample.

Enrolling through a virtual design, the prospective study's participants ranged in age from roughly 18 to 89 years and lived across 24 United States geographic areas. Cohort assignment in the prospective study relied on participant-reported clinical history from a screening survey and a study questionnaire. ImmuneRACE Cohort 3 recovered participants were defined by two consecutive negative NP/OP PCR tests, healthcare professional clearance, or symptom resolution. Mobile phlebotomists in the prospective study collected whole blood, serum and a nasopharyngeal or oropharyngeal swab from every participant. Participants in the prospective study had the option to provide additional blood draws and questionnaires over a 2-month period. Before DNA extraction, blood samples from the prospective study were shipped at room temperature or frozen.

The chain uses TRBV5-1 and TRBJ1-5; the D gene cannot be named for sure. The material sequenced was PBMCs or T cells enriched from blood (not recorded which). The sequence was obtained from a woman between 55 and 75 years old who had recovered from COVID-19. The sequenced DNA is TGCGCCAGCAGCTTGGATCACATGGGCAATCAGCCCCAGCATTTT. Translation gives CASSLDHMGNQPQHF.